What follows are 32 T cell receptor beta chains derived from one specimen sequenced in a study of CD8 T cells in Susac syndrome (dated by TCRdb to the late 2010s). The library was produced with the immunoSEQ multiplex PCR assay. RNA was extracted using the RNeasy kit, and roughly 0.45 to 1 microgram was reverse transcribed with random hexamers. TCRdb ran its own pipeline on the public reads, namely fastp trimming at Q25 and MiXCR clone calling, and kept in-frame beta chains. Rows are unified per CDR3 protein, each entry keeping the most common DNA and genes. The sample data list about 190,000 distinct CDR3 sequences, and 85% to 95% of these were observed just once. Clones ranked in the top ten supply 0.15% to 0.2% of the sample. The sequenced sample consisted of CD8+ T cells from PBMCs. These receptors were obtained from a human donor with Susac syndrome.

V gene TRBV9 combines with J gene TRBJ1-2; 7 positions agree with TRBD1. The germline V gene encodes CDR1 SGDLS and CDR2 YYNGEE. The CDR3 spans 14 residues. The ends lost 3 bases at V and 0 bases at J; junction bases unmatched: 2. CDR3: CASSEGAANYGYTF. The CDR3, as DNA: TGTGCCAGCAGCGAGGGGGCGGCTAACTATGGCTACACCTTC.

V usage is TRBV6-5 and J usage is TRBJ1-1; possible D gene TRBD1, 6 bases. Germline CDR1 MNHEY, CDR2 SVGAGI. The CDR3 covers 16 residues. The germline V and J ends were trimmed by 4 bases and 0 bases, with 15 bases remaining between them. CDR3 sequence (DNA): TGTGCCAGCAGTTGGGGACCTGGACAGTTGAACACTGAAGCTTTCTTT. The encoded protein is CASSWGPGQLNTEAFF.

The CDR3 region is CASSQDLSGTGGFEQYF. The CDR3 nucleotides are TGCGCCAGCAGCCAAGATTTATCGGGGACAGGGGGTTTCGAGCAGTACTTC. The rearrangement uses TRBV4-1 and TRBJ2-7; 11 positions agree with TRBD1. CDR3 length equals 17 residues. The germline V gene encodes CDR1 MGHRA and CDR2 YSYEKL. Losses at the gene ends were 0 bases for V and 6 bases for J; bases not matched to a gene: 10.

This clonotype has only a few counts. The genes are TRBV27 and TRBJ2-1; tentative D call: TRBD1 (5 bases). Germline CDR1 MNHEY, CDR2 SMNVEV (reference sequence). V shed 3 bases and J shed 6 bases, with 6 bases lying between them. The CDR3 loop spans 12 amino acids. DNA of the CDR3: TGTGCCAGCAGTTTTACAGGCAATGAGCAGTTCTTC. Its protein is CASSFTGNEQFF.

The chain employs TRBV27 and TRBJ1-5; perhaps TRBD1 as D (5 bases). V gave up 6 bases and J gave up 4 bases, with 13 bases separating them. CDR3 size: 14 residues. Germline assignment: CDR1 MNHEY and CDR2 SMNVEV (reference sequence). The CDR3 protein is CASSPRDSNQPQHF. CDR3 bases: TGTGCCAGCAGCCCTAGGGACTCTAATCAGCCCCAGCATTTT.

In DNA, the CDR3 is TGTGCCAGCAGCGTAGCCCCTGTTAAGGCGGGGGGCTCTGGGGCCAACGTCCTGACTTTC. Protein: CASSVAPVKAGGSGANVLTF. The V gene is TRBV9, the J gene TRBJ2-6; 8 bases agree with TRBD2. The J segment lost 0 bases and the V segment lost 0 bases, leaving 11 bases of the junction unmatched. Germline assignment: CDR1 SGDLS and CDR2 YYNGEE. The CDR3 spans 20 residues. The entire variable domain, with the rest obtained from reference TRBV9 and TRBJ2-6, is as follows: DSGVTQTPKHLITATGQRVTLRCSPRSGDLSVYWYQQSLDQGLQFLIQYYNGEERAKGNILERFSAQQFPDLHSELNLSSLELGDSALYFCASSVAPVKAGGSGANVLTFGAGSRLTVL.

CDR3 sequence: CAISHSGLAGVGSYNEQFF. The CDR3 region has the DNA TGTGCCATCAGCCATTCCGGACTAGCGGGAGTTGGATCCTACAATGAGCAGTTCTTC. The chain carries TRBV10-3 and TRBJ2-1, with 13 nucleotides matching TRBD2. Germline V gene sequence: CDR1 ENHRY, CDR2 SYGVKD. This CDR3 contains 19 residues. Germline trimming cut 6 bases from V and 1 base from J; bases unmatched to any gene: 12.

The V and J genes are TRBV7-9 and TRBJ2-2; D not certain. The CDR3 totals 14 residues. Trimming shortened V by 5 bases and J by 4 bases, and 11 bases separated the two germline ends. CDR1 is SEHNR, CDR2 FQNEAQ, per germline (reference sequence). CDR3 amino acids: CASSATLGTGELFF. CDR3 coding DNA: TGTGCCAGCAGCGCCACCCTGGGCACCGGGGAGCTGTTTTTT.

The chain recombines TRBV28 with TRBJ2-1, with D possibly being TRBD1 or TRBD2 (5 bases each). Trimming removed 5 bases from V and 13 bases from J, with 12 bases in between. The V gene's germline CDR1 is MDHEN and CDR2 SYDVKM. CDR3 size: 11 residues. CDR3 sequence reads: CASSPGTQQFF. The CDR3 nucleotides are TGTGCCAGCAGTCCCGGGACCCAACAGTTCTTC.

The chain uses TRBV7-6 and TRBJ2-5, with a tentative D call TRBD2 (5 bases). V gave up 5 bases and J gave up 7 bases, with 8 bases separating them. Per the germline V gene, CDR1 is SGHVS and CDR2 is FNYEAQ. The CDR3 spans 11 residues. CDR3 bases: TGTGCCAGCAGCCGGGGAGTGACCCAGTACTTC. This gives the protein CASSRGVTQYF. Together with reference TRBV7-6 and TRBJ2-5, the CDR3 gives the full variable domain: GAGVSQSPRYKVTKRGQDVALRCDPISGHVSLYWYRQALGQGPEFLTYFNYEAQQDKSGLPNDRFSAERPEGSISTLTIQRTEQRDSAMYRCASSRGVTQYFGPGTRLLVL.

The rearrangement joins TRBV28 to TRBJ2-1; TRBD1 matches 11 bases. The CDR3 has 16 residues. Germline-derived CDR1 and CDR2 are MDHEN and SYDVKM. V was clipped by 5 bases and J by 0 bases; unmatched bases: 3. CDR3: CASSGTGGSSYNEQFF. For the CDR3, the DNA is TGTGCCAGCAGTGGGACAGGGGGAAGCTCCTACAATGAGCAGTTCTTC.

The chain carries TRBV11-2 and TRBJ2-1, with 13 bases that match TRBD2. The CDR3 loop spans 15 amino acids. The V and J ends lost 5 bases and 8 bases, in that order; junction bases with no gene match: 6. The germline V gene encodes CDR1 SGHAT and CDR2 FQNNGV. The DNA of the CDR3 is TGTGCCAGCAGCCCCGTGACTAGCGGGGGGTATGAGCAGTTCTTC. As protein: CASSPVTSGGYEQFF.

J is TRBJ1-1 and V is TRBV12-3 or TRBV12-4; a weak D match, TRBD1 (6 bases). The CDR3 has 14 residues. Trimming took 2 bases from V and 9 from J, leaving 16 bases between them. Written as DNA, the CDR3 is TGTGCCAGCAGTTTAAGGACAGTGGGGGGAAAAGCTTTCTTT. Its protein product is CASSLRTVGGKAFF.

The chain has TRBV5-6 and TRBJ2-1; D not resolved. V lost 0 bases and J 4 bases, leaving 8 bases between the germline ends. The CDR3 sequence is 14 residues long. The V gene's germline CDR1 is SGHDT and CDR2 YYEEEE. CDR3 DNA: TGTGCCAGCAGCTTGGGAGAGATTTACAATGAGCAGTTCTTC. As protein: CASSLGEIYNEQFF.

This clonotype appeared once. CDR3 amino acids: CASSQPGWPQHF. The CDR3 DNA reads as TGTGCCAGCAGCCAACCGGGCTGGCCCCAGCATTTT. The chain uses TRBV3-1 and TRBJ1-5, with no clear D. Germline V gives CDR1 LGHDT, CDR2 YNNKEL (reference sequence). CDR3 length: 12 amino acids. V lost 2 bases and J lost 9, with 8 bases in between.

The chain couples TRBV20-1 to TRBJ2-7; D is undetermined. The CDR3 has 11 residues. Germline CDR1 and CDR2: DFQATT and SNEGSKA (reference sequence). V was shortened by 3 bases and J by 3 bases, with 6 bases between the two germline ends. The CDR3 coding sequence is TGCAGTGCTAGTCCGGGCTACGAGCAGTACTTC. It yields the protein CSASPGYEQYF.

V gene TRBV15 combines with J gene TRBJ1-2; D is uncertain. V gave up 4 bases and J gave up 4 bases, with 13 bases separating them. The CDR3 covers 14 residues. Germline assignment: CDR1 LNHNV and CDR2 YYDKDF (reference sequence). CDR3: CATSKARSGYGYTF. CDR3 DNA sequence: TGTGCCACCAGCAAGGCCCGCTCTGGCTATGGCTACACCTTC. The full variable domain, its missing parts supplied by reference TRBV15 and TRBJ1-2, is DAMVIQNPRYQVTQFGKPVTLSCSQTLNHNVMYWYQQKSSQAPKLLFHYYDKDFNNEADTPDNFQSRRPNTSFCFLDIRSPGLGDTAMYLCATSKARSGYGYTFGSGTRLTVV.

V usage is TRBV3-1 and J usage is TRBJ1-4; D is uncertain. Germline assignment: CDR1 LGHDT and CDR2 YNNKEL (reference sequence). V was trimmed by 4 bases and J by 4 bases, leaving 16 bases between them. The CDR3 length is 16 residues. Written as DNA, the CDR3 is TGTGCCAGCAGCCCAAGATCCGGGCGTTTTAATGAAAAACTGTTTTTT. Residues: CASSPRSGRFNEKLFF.

This sequence joins TRBV6-5 and TRBJ2-1; TRBD1 matches at 9 bases. V shed 7 bases, J shed 6 bases, and the junction held 10 bases outside the gene matches. This CDR3 comprises 15 residues. CDR1 MNHEY and CDR2 SVGAGI come from the germline V gene. Here the CDR3 reads CASKIEGQGSNEQFF. Written as DNA, the CDR3 is TGTGCCAGCAAGATAGAAGGACAGGGGTCCAATGAGCAGTTCTTC.

The CDR3 protein is CASSLREAGGNNEQFF. The CDR3 bases are TGTGCCAGCAGCCTGAGGGAGGCGGGGGGCAACAATGAGCAGTTCTTC. The chain employs TRBV7-9 and TRBJ2-1, with 8 bases fitting TRBD2. The V gene end was trimmed by 5 bases and the J gene end by 5 bases; junction bases not matched to a gene: 11. The CDR3 is made up of 16 amino acids. Germline-derived CDR1 and CDR2 are SEHNR and FQNEAQ (reference sequence). The variable domain in full, with the rest retrieved from reference TRBV7-9 and TRBJ2-1, is DTGVSQNPRHKITKRGQNVTFRCDPISEHNRLYWYRQTLGQGPEFLTYFQNEAQLEKSRLLSDRFSAERPKGSFSTLEIQRTEQGDSAMYLCASSLREAGGNNEQFFGPGTRLTVL.

The CDR3 protein is CAWSVGDYEQYF. CDR3 DNA sequence: TGTGCCTGGAGTGTAGGTGACTACGAGCAGTACTTC. The rearrangement uses TRBV30 and TRBJ2-7; D is unclear. With 0 bases removed from V and 3 bases from J, the gap between germline ends came to 6 bases. CDR1 is GTSNPN and CDR2 is SVGIG in the germline V gene (reference sequence). The CDR3 is made up of 12 amino acids.

This rearrangement joins TRBV4-2 to TRBJ1-5, with 9 positions matching TRBD1. The CDR3 has 16 residues. Losses at the gene ends were 3 bases for V and 4 bases for J; bases not matched to a gene: 7. Germline-derived CDR1 and CDR2 are LGHNA and YNFKEQ. The CDR3 spells CASSQEGQGSNQPQHF. Written as DNA, the CDR3 is TGTGCCAGCAGCCAGGAGGGACAGGGCTCAAATCAGCCCCAGCATTTT.

This rearrangement joins TRBV5-1 to TRBJ2-1, with no clear D. The V and J ends lost 1 base and 1 base respectively, with 9 bases between them. Germline CDR1 SGHRS, CDR2 YFSETQ. The CDR3 length is 15 residues. CDR3 protein: CASSLRWGSYNEQFF. CDR3 nucleotide sequence: TGCGCCAGCAGCTTGAGATGGGGATCCTACAATGAGCAGTTCTTC.

The J gene is TRBJ2-7, the V gene TRBV5-1, with D possibly being TRBD1 (5 bases). CDR1 SGHRS and CDR2 YFSETQ come from the germline V gene. V shed 4 bases and J shed 5 bases, with 13 bases lying between them. The length of the CDR3 is 13 residues. DNA for the CDR3: TGCGCCAGCAGCGTTTCAGGGAACCACGAGCAGTACTTC. Protein sequence: CASSVSGNHEQYF.

The CDR3 spells CASSQVASGANVLTF. The CDR3 DNA follows: TGTGCCAGCAGCCAAGTTGCCTCTGGGGCCAACGTCCTGACTTTC. The chain combines TRBV3-1 with TRBJ2-6; D is undetermined. The germline V gene encodes CDR1 LGHDT and CDR2 YNNKEL (reference sequence). Trimming pared 1 base from V and 0 bases from J, leaving 4 bases between. The CDR3 loop spans 15 amino acids.

The chain links TRBV10-3 to TRBJ1-2; maybe TRBD1 (5 bases). The germline V and J ends were trimmed by 4 bases and 1 base, with 7 bases remaining between them. Germline V CDR1 and CDR2: ENHRY, SYGVKD. The CDR3 runs to 13 residues. The CDR3 nucleotides are TGTGCCATCAGTGGGGGGGGTAACTATGGCTACACCTTC. Encoded protein: CAISGGGNYGYTF.

The chain is built from TRBV5-1 and TRBJ1-1; D not certain. The CDR3 is made up of 14 amino acids. Germline V gene lookup returns CDR1 SGHRS and CDR2 YFSETQ. V was cut by 0 bases and J by 0 bases, with 6 bases left in between. The CDR3 loop reads CASSLEGMNTEAFF. CDR3 in DNA: TGCGCCAGCAGCTTGGAAGGAATGAACACTGAAGCTTTCTTT.

This chain links TRBV7-9 with TRBJ2-7; D perhaps matches TRBD1 (5 bases). CDR1 is SEHNR and CDR2 is FQNEAQ in the germline V gene (reference sequence). The CDR3 is 14 amino acids. The V end lost 5 bases, the J end lost 3 bases, and 14 bases lay between the germline ends. Written as DNA, the CDR3 is TGTGCCAGCAGCCCTCAGGGTGACGACTACGAGCAGTACTTC. Translating gives CASSPQGDDYEQYF.

The genes are TRBV10-2 and TRBJ1-1; 7 bases align to TRBD1. Germline V lookup: CDR1 WSHSY, CDR2 SAAADI. This CDR3 is built from 15 residues. After removal of 5 bases from V and 2 bases from J, the junction contained 8 bases not matched to a gene. The CDR3 is CASSPTGYLNTEAFF. The CDR3 DNA reads as TGCGCCAGCAGTCCGACAGGGTACCTCAACACTGAAGCTTTCTTT.

The chain is built from TRBV13 and TRBJ1-1, with D unresolved. In germline, CDR1 is PRHDT, CDR2 FYEKMQ (reference sequence). Trimming left V 5 bases short and J 3 bases short, with 10 bases between. CDR3 length: 13 amino acids. The CDR3 loop reads CASSPTVDTEAFF. The CDR3 region has the DNA TGTGCCAGCAGCCCAACGGTCGACACTGAAGCTTTCTTT.

About this clonotype: An end of the junction does not agree with germline; a read error may underlie this. J is TRBJ1-1 and V is TRBV4-1; D gene ambiguous. The germline V gene has CDR1 MGHRA and CDR2 YSYEKL. This CDR3 is 13 amino acids long. The CDR3 sequence: CASSPDGNTEAFF. CDR3 nucleotide sequence: TGTGCCAGCAGTCCCGACGGGAACACTGAAGCTTTCTTT.

The chain is built from TRBV29-1 and TRBJ1-2, with a possible D match to TRBD1 (6 bases). Germline CDR1 is SQVTM and CDR2 is ANQGSEA. Trimming removed 2 bases from V and 4 bases from J, with 11 bases in between. This CDR3 is 13 amino acids long. CDR3 bases: TGCAGCGTTGAAAAGGGGGAGGGCTATGGCTACACCTTC. This encodes CSVEKGEGYGYTF. Combining the CDR3 with reference TRBV29-1 and TRBJ1-2 gives the whole variable domain SAVISQKPSRDICQRGTSLTIQCQVDSQVTMMFWYRQQPGQSLTLIATANQGSEATYESGFVIDKFPISRPNLTFSTLTVSNMSPEDSSIYLCSVEKGEGYGYTFGSGTRLTVV.